A single sample gave rise to the 8 T cell receptor beta chains below, sequenced in a study of Ad26.COV2.S vaccination and SARS-CoV-2 variants. The repertoire was sequenced with immunoSEQ multiplex PCR; TCRdb's copy has only in-frame clones and lacks some. Of roughly 270,000 clones in the sample, around 87% are singletons; the top ten hold approximately 3.3%. The treatment is: 19 received Ad26.COV2.S at low or high dose, single or two shots; roughly 5 received placebo; per-sample allocation not given. Collection of samples fell on day 63 after the first vaccine or placebo injection. This specimen consisted of peripheral blood, obtained in a trial of Ad26.COV2.S vaccine versus placebo. Receptors were obtained from a person aged 18-65 years who received the Ad26.COV2.S COVID-19 vaccine or a placebo.

This clone was observed a single time. The chain uses TRBV10-3 and TRBJ2-7; 12 bases are a match to TRBD2. CDR3 length: 15 residues. Unmatched junction bases numbered 9, after V lost 6 bases and J lost 6 bases. Germline loops: CDR1 ENHRY, CDR2 SYGVKD. CDR3 nucleotides: TGTGCCATCAGGGAAGGACTAGCGGGATTCTCCGAGCAGTACTTC. Its translation: CAIREGLAGFSEQYF.

The V gene is TRBV24-1, the J gene TRBJ2-7; the D is unclear. There are 15 residues in the CDR3. Germline loops: CDR1 KGHDR, CDR2 SFDVKD. V shed 0 bases and J shed 0 bases, with 8 bases lying between them. The CDR3 sequence: CATSDLSRCSYEQYF. CDR3 coding DNA: TGTGCCACCAGTGATTTGAGCCGATGCTCCTACGAGCAGTACTTC.

This rearrangement joins TRBV7-9 to TRBJ1-3; D is possibly TRBD1 (6 bases). Germline CDR1 is SEHNR and CDR2 is FQNEAQ (reference sequence). The CDR3 runs to 19 residues. V lost 0 bases to trimming and J lost 0 bases, with 18 bases between them. DNA of the CDR3: TGTGCCAGCAGCTTAGCGGTATCACCGGGACACTTCTCTGGAAACACCATATATTTT. It yields the protein CASSLAVSPGHFSGNTIYF.

This chain connects TRBV5-1 to TRBJ2-3; D might be TRBD1 (5 bases). Per germline, CDR1 SGHRS and CDR2 YFSETQ. The CDR3 spans 15 residues. V lost 4 bases to trimming and J lost 0 bases, with 12 bases between them. The CDR3 reads CASSPSRVSTDTQYF. The CDR3 DNA reads TGCGCCAGCAGCCCCAGCAGGGTTAGCACAGATACGCAGTATTTT.

J is TRBJ2-1 and V is TRBV6-5; 9 bases line up with TRBD2. Germline-derived CDR1 and CDR2 are MNHEY and SVGAGI. J was trimmed by 4 bases and V by 6 bases; bases with no gene match: 4. The length of the CDR3 is 14 residues. For the CDR3, the DNA is TGTGCCAGCAGGAATAGCGGGAGTTACAATGAGCAGTTCTTC. It specifies CASRNSGSYNEQFF.

Comments on this clone: The germline gene is not matched at one end of the junction; a read error may be the cause. V is TRBV7-7 and J is TRBJ2-5, with D maybe TRBD1 (6 bases). There are 14 residues in the CDR3. The germline V gene has CDR1 SSHAT and CDR2 FNYEAQ (reference sequence). The CDR3 nucleotides read TGTGCTAGCAGCTTAGCACAGGGTTTAGAGACCCAGTACTTC. Protein sequence: CASSLAQGLETQYF.

J is TRBJ2-5 and V is TRBV30; 8 bases are a match to TRBD1. The CDR3 has 14 residues. Trimming cost V 0 bases and J 5 bases; bases outside gene matches: 5. CDR1 and CDR2 (germline): GTSNPN, SVGIG (reference sequence). The CDR3: CAWSVQGARETQYF. As DNA, the CDR3 is TGTGCCTGGAGTGTGCAGGGGGCCAGGGAGACCCAGTACTTC.

This clone was counted a single time. The chain joins TRBV10-3 to TRBJ1-1, with 8 positions matching TRBD1. V lost 7 bases, J lost 8 bases, and 12 bases stayed unmatched. This CDR3 comprises 14 residues. Germline CDR1 reads ENHRY; CDR2 reads SYGVKD. DNA for the CDR3: TGTGCCATCATTGGCACTCCAGGGGGCCGGGAAGCTTTCTTT. Amino acid sequence: CAIIGTPGGREAFF.